This T cell receptor beta chain originates from a study of CD8 T cells in ankylosing spondylitis. Findings and caveats of the study: Within ankylosing spondylitis blood, a TCR beta motif made up of roughly eight highly homologous variants appeared to be characteristic. The authors reported significant enrichment of disease-linked clones in matched ankylosing spondylitis synovial fluid. Disease-linked clones proved CD8+ and comparatively uncommon in peripheral blood. Earlier work had already found some motif variants in reactive arthritis synovial fluid and blood.

In making TCR beta libraries, quantitative 5'-RACE with molecular barcodes was used. TCRdb analysed the 5' RACE reads with MiXCR anew, one entry per CDR3 protein. Of approximately 400,000 distinct CDR3 sequences listed, 25% to 30% were seen once; the top ten hold 0.89%. V was shortened by 4 bases and J by 0 bases, with 10 bases between the two germline ends. The CDR3 is 14 residues long. The germline V gene has CDR1 SGHDT and CDR2 YYEEEE. This clonotype was seen more than once but under ten times. Its target is not known. The TCR originated in a male donor with ankylosing spondylitis. Specimen: blood, either unsorted or a sorted T cell fraction (not recorded which). The rearrangement links TRBV5-6 to TRBJ1-1; D gene uncertain. This CDR3 is CASSPAGVNTEAFF. CDR3 DNA sequence: TGTGCCAGCAGCCCCGCCGGGGTGAACACTGAAGCTTTCTTT.